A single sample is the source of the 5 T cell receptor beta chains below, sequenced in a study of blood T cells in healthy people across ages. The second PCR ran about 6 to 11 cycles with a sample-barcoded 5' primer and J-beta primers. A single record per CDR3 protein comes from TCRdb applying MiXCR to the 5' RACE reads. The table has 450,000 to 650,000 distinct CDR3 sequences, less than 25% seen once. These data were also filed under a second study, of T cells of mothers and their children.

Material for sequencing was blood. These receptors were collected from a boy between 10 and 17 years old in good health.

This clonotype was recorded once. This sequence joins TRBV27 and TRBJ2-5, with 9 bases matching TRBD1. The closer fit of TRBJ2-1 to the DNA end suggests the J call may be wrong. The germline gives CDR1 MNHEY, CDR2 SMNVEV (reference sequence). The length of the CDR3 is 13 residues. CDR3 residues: CASRTTGGFEQFF. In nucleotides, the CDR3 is TGTGCCAGCAGGACTACAGGGGGCTTCGAGCAGTTCTTC.

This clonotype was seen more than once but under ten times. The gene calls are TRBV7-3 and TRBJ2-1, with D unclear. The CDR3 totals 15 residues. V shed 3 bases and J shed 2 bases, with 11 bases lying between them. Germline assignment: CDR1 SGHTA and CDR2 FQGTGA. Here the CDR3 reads CASSFLANAYNEQFF. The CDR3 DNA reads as TGTGCCAGCAGCTTTTTAGCAAACGCCTACAATGAGCAGTTCTTC.

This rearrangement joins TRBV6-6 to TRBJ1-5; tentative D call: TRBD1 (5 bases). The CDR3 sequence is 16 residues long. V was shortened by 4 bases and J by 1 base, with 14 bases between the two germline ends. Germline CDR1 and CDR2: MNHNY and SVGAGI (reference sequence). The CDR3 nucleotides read TGTGCCAGCAGTTCAAGGGGTCGGGGCAGCAATCAGCCCCAGCATTTT. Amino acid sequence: CASSSRGRGSNQPQHF.

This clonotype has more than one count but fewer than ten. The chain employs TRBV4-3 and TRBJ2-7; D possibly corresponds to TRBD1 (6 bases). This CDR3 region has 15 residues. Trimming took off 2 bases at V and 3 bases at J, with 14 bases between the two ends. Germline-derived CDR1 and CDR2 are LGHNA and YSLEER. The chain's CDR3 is CASSQSLYRDYEQYF. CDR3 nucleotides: TGCGCCAGCAGCCAAAGTTTGTACAGGGACTACGAGCAGTACTTC.

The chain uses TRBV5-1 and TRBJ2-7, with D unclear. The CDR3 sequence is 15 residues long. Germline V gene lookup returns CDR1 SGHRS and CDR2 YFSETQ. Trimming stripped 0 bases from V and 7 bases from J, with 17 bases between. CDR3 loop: CASSLEASHTEEQYF. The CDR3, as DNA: TGCGCCAGCAGCTTGGAGGCCAGCCACACTGAGGAGCAGTACTTC.